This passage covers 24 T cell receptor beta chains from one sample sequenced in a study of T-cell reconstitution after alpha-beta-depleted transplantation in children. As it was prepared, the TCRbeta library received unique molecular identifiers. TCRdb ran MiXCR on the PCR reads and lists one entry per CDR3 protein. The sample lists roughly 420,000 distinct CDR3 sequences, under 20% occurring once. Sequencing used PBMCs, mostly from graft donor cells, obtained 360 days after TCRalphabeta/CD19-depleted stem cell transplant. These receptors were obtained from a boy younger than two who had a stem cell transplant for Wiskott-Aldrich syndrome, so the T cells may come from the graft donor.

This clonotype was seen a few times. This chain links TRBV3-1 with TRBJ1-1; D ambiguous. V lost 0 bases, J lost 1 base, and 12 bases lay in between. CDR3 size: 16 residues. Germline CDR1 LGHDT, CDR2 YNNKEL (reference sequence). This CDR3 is CASSQDPSGGNTEAFF. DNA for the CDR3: TGTGCCAGCAGCCAAGACCCCAGTGGTGGGAACACTGAAGCTTTCTTT.

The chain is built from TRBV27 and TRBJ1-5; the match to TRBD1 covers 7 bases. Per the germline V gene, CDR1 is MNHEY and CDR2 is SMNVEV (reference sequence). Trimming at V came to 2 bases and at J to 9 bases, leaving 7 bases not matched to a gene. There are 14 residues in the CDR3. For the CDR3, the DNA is TGTGCCAGCAGTTTAAGGGACAGACTAGGGCCCCAGCATTTT. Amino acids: CASSLRDRLGPQHF.

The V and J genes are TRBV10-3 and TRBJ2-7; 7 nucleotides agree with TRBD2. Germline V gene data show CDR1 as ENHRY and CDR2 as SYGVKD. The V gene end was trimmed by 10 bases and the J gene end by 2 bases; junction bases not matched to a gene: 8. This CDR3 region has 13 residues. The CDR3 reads CANQLAPTYEQYF. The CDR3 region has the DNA TGTGCCAACCAACTAGCGCCAACCTACGAGCAGTACTTC.

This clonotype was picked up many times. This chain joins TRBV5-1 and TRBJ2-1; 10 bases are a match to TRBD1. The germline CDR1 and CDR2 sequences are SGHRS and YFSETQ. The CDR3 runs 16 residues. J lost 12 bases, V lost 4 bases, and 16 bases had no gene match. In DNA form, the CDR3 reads TGCGCCAGCAGCGCCTTTGGACAGGGGGATGTCGTTGTGCAGTTCTTC. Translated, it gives CASSAFGQGDVVVQFF.

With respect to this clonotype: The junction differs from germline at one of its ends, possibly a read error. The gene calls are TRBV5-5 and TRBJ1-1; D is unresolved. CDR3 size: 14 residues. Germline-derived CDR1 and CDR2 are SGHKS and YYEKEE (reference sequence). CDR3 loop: CASSLAEENTEAFF. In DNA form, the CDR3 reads TGTGCCAGCAGCTTGGCAGAAGAGAACACAGAAGCTTTCTTT.

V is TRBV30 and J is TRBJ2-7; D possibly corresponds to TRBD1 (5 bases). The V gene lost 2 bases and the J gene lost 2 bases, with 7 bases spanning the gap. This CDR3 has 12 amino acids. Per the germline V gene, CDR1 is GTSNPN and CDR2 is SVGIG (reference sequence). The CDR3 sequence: CAWSRTTYEQYF. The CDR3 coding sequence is TGTGCCTGGAGTAGGACAACCTACGAGCAGTACTTC.

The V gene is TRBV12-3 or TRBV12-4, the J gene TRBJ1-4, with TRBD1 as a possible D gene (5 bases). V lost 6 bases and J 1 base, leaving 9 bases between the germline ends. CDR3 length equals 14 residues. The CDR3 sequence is CASSTGLTNEKLFF. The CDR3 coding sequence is TGTGCCAGCAGCACGGGGCTAACTAATGAAAAACTGTTTTTT.

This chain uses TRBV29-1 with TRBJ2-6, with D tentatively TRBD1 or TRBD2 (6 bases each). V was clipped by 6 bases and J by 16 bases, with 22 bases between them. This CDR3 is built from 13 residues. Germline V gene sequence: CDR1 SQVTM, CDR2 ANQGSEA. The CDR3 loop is CSVESIVRGPLTF. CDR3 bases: TGCAGCGTCGAATCGATCGTCCGGGGGCCTCTGACTTTC.

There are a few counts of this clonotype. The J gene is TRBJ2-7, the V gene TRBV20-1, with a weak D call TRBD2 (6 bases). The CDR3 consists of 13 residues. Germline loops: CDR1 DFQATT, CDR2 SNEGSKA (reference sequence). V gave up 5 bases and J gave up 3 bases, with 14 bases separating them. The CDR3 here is CSAPISGFYEQYF. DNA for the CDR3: TGCAGTGCTCCTATTAGCGGCTTCTACGAGCAGTACTTC.

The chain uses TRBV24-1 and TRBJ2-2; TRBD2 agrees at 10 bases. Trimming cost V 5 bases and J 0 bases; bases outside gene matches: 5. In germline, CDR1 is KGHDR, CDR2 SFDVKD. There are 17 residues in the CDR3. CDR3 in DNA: TGTGCCACCAGTGGGCTAGCGGGAGTCCCGAACACCGGGGAGCTGTTTTTT. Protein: CATSGLAGVPNTGELFF.

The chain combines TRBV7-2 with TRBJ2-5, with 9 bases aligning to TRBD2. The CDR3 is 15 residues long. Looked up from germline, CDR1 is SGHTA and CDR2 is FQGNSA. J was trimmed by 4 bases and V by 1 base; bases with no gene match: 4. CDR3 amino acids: CASSLVAGGPETQYF. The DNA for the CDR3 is TGTGCCAGCAGCTTAGTTGCGGGAGGGCCAGAGACCCAGTACTTC.

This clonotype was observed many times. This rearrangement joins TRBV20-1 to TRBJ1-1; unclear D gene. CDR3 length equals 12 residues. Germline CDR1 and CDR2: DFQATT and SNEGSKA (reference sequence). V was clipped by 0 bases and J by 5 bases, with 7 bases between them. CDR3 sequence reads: CSARDLGTEAFF. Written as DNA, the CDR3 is TGCAGTGCTAGAGATTTGGGGACTGAAGCTTTCTTT.

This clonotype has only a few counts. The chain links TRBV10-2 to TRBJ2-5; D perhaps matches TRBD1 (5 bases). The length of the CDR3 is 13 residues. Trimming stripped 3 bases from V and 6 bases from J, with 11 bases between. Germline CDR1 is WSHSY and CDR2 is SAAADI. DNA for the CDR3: TGCGCCAGCAGTGAATCCAGGGTGAAGACCCAGTACTTC. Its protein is CASSESRVKTQYF.

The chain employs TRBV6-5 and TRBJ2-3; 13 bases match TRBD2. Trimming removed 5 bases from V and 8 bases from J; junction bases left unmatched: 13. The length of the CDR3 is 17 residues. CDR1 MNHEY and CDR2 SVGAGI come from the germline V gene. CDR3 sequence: CASSRILAGGPSGTQYF. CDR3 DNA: TGTGCCAGCAGTCGCATACTAGCGGGAGGGCCCTCGGGTACGCAGTATTTT.

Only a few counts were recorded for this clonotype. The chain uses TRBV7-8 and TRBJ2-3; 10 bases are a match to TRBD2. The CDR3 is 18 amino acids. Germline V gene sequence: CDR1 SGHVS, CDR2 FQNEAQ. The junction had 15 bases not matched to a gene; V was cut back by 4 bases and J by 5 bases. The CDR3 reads CASSSLLGTSERKDTQYF. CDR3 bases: TGTGCCAGCAGCTCTCTTTTAGGGACTAGCGAAAGGAAAGATACGCAGTATTTT.

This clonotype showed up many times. Written as DNA, the CDR3 is TGCGCCAGCAGCTATCGACCCTCTGGGGCCAACGTCCTGACTTTC. Translating gives CASSYRPSGANVLTF. The chain links TRBV5-1 to TRBJ2-6; D gene ambiguous. Trimming stripped 3 bases from V and 0 bases from J, with 7 bases between. Germline values: CDR1 SGHRS, CDR2 YFSETQ. CDR3 size: 15 residues. The variable domain in full, with the rest retrieved from reference TRBV5-1 and TRBJ2-6, is KAGVTQTPRYLIKTRGQQVTLSCSPISGHRSVSWYQQTPGQGLQFLFEYFSETQRNKGNFPGRFSGRQFSNSRSEMNVSTLELGDSALYLCASSYRPSGANVLTFGAGSRLTVL.

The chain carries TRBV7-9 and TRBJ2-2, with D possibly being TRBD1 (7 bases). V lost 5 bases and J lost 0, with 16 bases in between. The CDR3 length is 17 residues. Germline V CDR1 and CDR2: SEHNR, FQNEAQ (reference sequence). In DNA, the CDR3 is TGTGCCAGCAGCCCCCAGGGGGGCGGATCGAACACCGGGGAGCTGTTTTTT. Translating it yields CASSPQGGGSNTGELFF.

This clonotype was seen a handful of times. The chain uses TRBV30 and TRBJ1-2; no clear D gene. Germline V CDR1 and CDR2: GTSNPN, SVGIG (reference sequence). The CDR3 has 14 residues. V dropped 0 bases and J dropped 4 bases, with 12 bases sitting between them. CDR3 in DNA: TGTGCCTGGAGTGTACAGTGGACCGCCTATGGCTACACCTTC. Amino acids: CAWSVQWTAYGYTF. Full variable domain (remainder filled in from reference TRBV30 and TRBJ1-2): SQTIHQWPATLVQPVGSPLSLECTVEGTSNPNLYWYRQAAGRGLQLLFYSVGIGQISSEVPQNLSASRPQDRQFILSSKKLLLSDSGFYLCAWSVQWTAYGYTFGSGTRLTVV.

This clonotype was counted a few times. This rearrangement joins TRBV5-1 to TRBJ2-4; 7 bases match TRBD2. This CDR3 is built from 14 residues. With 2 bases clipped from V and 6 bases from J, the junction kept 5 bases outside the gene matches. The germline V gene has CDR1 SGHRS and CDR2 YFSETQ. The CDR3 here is CASSLLGGSNIQYF. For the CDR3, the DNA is TGCGCCAGCAGCTTACTCGGGGGGTCAAACATTCAGTACTTC.

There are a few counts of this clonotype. The CDR3 DNA sequence: TGCGCCAGCAGCTTGAATATCCTAGCGGGGGGTTCCGGGGAGCTGTTTTTT. Residues: CASSLNILAGGSGELFF. The chain has TRBV5-1 and TRBJ2-2; TRBD2 agrees at 11 bases. V gave up 1 base and J gave up 6 bases; unmatched junction bases: 8. The CDR3 length is 17 residues. Germline CDR1 SGHRS, CDR2 YFSETQ.

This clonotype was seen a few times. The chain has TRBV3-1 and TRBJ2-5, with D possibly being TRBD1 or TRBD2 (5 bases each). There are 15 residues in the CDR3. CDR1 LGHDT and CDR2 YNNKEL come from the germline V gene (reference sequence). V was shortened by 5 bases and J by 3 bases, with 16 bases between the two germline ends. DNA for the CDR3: TGTGCCAGCAGCTCTAGGGGAGCCCTCGAAGAGACCCAGTACTTC. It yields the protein CASSSRGALEETQYF.

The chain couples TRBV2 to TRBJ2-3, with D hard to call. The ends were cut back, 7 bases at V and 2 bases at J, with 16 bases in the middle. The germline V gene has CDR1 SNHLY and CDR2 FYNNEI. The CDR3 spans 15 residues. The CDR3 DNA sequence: TGTGCCAGCACGATTAAGCCGAAGGACACAGATACGCAGTATTTT. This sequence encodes CASTIKPKDTDTQYF.

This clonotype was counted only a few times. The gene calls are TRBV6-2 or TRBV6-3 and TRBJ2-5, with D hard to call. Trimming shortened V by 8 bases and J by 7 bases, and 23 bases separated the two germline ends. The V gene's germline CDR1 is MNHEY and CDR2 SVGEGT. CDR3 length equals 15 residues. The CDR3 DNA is TGTGCCAGCGCACCCTTTGGCACCCAAGATGGGACCCAGTACTTC. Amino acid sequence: CASAPFGTQDGTQYF.

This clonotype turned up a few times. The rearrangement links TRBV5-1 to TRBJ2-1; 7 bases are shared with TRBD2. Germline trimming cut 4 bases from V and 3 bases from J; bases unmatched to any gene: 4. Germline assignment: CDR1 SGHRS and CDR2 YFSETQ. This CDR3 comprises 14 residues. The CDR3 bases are TGCGCCAGCAGCCTCCAGCGGGACTACAATGAGCAGTTCTTC. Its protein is CASSLQRDYNEQFF.